This T cell receptor (beta chain) is drawn from a study of T cells after yellow fever vaccination. As for the study in general: SMART-Seq v4 Ultra Low Input handled preparation of low-cell-number fractions.

With regard to this clonotype: Antigen specificity is unknown.

Trimming removed 1 base at V and 6 bases at J, with 14 bases between. Looked up from germline, CDR1 is SGHTA and CDR2 is FQGNSA. The CDR3 is 15 residues long. 5'RACE template switching added a universal primer site and UMIs to TCR cDNA. TCRdb called the 5' RACE reads again in MiXCR, with one record for every CDR3 protein. The data hold 450,000 to 550,000 distinct CDR3 sequences, with just over 20% observed a single time. The study's findings and limits: The CD4 and CD8 compartments had a small share of their clonotypes in common. Subsequent to the booster, the majority of primary-vaccination clones reappeared (96% CD4, 70% to 90% CD8).

The J gene is TRBJ2-3, the V gene TRBV7-2, with D maybe TRBD2 (5 bases). This sequence was found in a man younger than 35 who received the YFV17D yellow fever vaccine. Source: PBMCs, taken about 21 days after the first yellow fever vaccination. CDR3 protein: CASSLGPPGVDTQYF. Written as DNA, the CDR3 is TGTGCCAGCAGCTTAGGCCCCCCCGGGGTCGATACGCAGTATTTT.